The T cell receptor beta chain described here comes from a study of vaccination and CD4 T cells after COVID-19. About the study: Nasal swab PCR identified SARS-CoV-2 in the convalescent patients, of whom roughly 9 were mild and one severe.

This clonotype was seen just once. Its antigen remains unidentified. Cultured CD4+ T-cell DNA underwent Oncomine TCR Beta short-read sequencing. Scientists extracted genomic DNA from CD4+ T cells grown in culture. TCRdb processed the PCR reads anew with MiXCR; each CDR3 protein has one entry. The profile covers fewer than 25,000 distinct CDR3 sequences, with approximately 28% appearing a single time and just over 3% taken by the ten largest. Time point denoted: late sampling 161 to 241 days after vaccination in a few convalescent patients. Sample treatment: approximately nine-day PBMC culture with coronavirus spike peptide pools or control peptides (ViraFEST assay). Half the medium was replaced with fresh IL-2 medium on days 3 and 7. Trimming took off 9 bases at V and 3 bases at J, with 15 bases between the two ends. Germline-derived CDR1 and CDR2 are MNHEY and SVGEGT. This CDR3 has 13 residues.

The rearrangement joins TRBV6-2 or TRBV6-3 to TRBJ2-7; D remains ambiguous. Specimen: CD4+ T cells from blood, cultured in vitro, collected about 7 months after SARS-CoV-2 vaccination. The sequence was collected from a human donor who had recovered from COVID-19. The CDR3 sequence is CASQSQKLYEQYF. CDR3 nucleotide sequence: TGTGCCAGTCAATCCCAGAAACTCTACGAGCAGTACTTC.